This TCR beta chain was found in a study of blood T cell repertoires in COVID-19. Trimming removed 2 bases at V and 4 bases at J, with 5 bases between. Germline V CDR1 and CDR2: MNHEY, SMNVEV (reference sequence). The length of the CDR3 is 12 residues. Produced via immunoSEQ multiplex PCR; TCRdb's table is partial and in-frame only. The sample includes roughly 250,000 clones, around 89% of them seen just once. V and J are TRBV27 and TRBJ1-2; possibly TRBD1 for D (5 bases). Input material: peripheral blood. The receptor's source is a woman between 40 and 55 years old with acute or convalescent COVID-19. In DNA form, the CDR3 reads TGTGCCAGCAGTTTACAGGGCTATGGCTACACCTTC. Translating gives CASSLQGYGYTF.